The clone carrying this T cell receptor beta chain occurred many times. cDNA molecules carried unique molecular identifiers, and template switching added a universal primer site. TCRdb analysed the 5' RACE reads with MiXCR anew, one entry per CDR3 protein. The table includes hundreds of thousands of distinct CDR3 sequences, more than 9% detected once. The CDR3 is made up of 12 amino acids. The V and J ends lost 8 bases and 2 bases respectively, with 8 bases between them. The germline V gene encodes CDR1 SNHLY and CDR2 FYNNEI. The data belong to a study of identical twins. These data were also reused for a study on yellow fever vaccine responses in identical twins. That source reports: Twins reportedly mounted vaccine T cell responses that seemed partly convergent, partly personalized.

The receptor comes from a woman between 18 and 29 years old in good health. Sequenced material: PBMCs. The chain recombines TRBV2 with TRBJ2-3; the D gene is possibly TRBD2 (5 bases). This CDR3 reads CASRENTDTQYF. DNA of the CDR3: TGTGCCAGCCGGGAAAACACAGATACGCAGTATTTT. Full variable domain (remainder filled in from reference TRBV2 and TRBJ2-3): EPEVTQTPSHQVTQMGQEVILRCVPISNHLYFYWYRQILGQKVEFLVSFYNNEISEKSEIFDDQFSVERPDGSNFTLKIRSTKLEDSAMYFCASRENTDTQYFGPGTRLTVL.